The clone carrying this T cell receptor (beta chain) was detected only a few times. Germline V gives CDR1 MDHEN, CDR2 SYDVKM. The CDR3 consists of 14 residues. The ends lost 7 bases at V and 0 bases at J; junction bases unmatched: 6. Construction of TCR beta libraries relied on iRepertoire HTBI primers and on Arm-PCR targeting CDR3 regions. A single record per CDR3 protein comes from TCRdb applying MiXCR to the multiplex PCR reads. This table holds 450,000 to 600,000 distinct CDR3 sequences, approximately 15% found once. This sample was included in a study of regulatory T cells in long-lasting Graves disease. Time point meaning: newly diagnosed GD, antithyroid drugs for less than 3 months. RNA from PBMCs was the source of the TCR library. The data were also submitted as part of a second study, on T cells in Graves' hyperthyroidism and ophthalmopathy.

This clonotype was sampled from a man in his thirties or forties with Graves disease. The V and J genes are TRBV28 and TRBJ2-7; 7 bases align to TRBD1. This specimen was peripheral blood mononuclear cells (PBMCs), taken at new diagnosis, from a patient treated with antithyroid drugs. The CDR3 protein is CASNLQGPSYEQYF. Here the CDR3 DNA reads TGTGCCAGCAACCTACAGGGGCCCTCCTACGAGCAGTACTTC.